This is a list of T cell receptor beta chains from one sample in a study of CD8+CD57+ T cells in acquired aplastic anemia. In TCRdb, the reads were re-called with MiXCR into one record per CDR3 protein. This repertoire shows 100,000 to 150,000 distinct CDR3 sequences, around 48% found once; its top ten account for around 2.5%. What was sequenced was sorted CD4+, CD8+, or CD8+CD57+ T cells (not recorded which) from PBMCs. These TCRs come from a human donor in good health, serving as a control. Each CDR3 is given with its conserved first and last residue. Each record gives: V gene, clone size, D gene, J gene, CDR3 DNA, CDR3 protein. A D gene is named only where the DNA matches it firmly. The size entry is marked missing in some rows and otherwise reads once, few, many or a size class.

V gene: TRBV12-3/TRBV12-4
clone size: many
D gene: NA
J gene: TRBJ2-6
CDR3 DNA: TGTGCCAGCAGATTACAGGAGCTTACCTCTGGGGCCAACGTCCTGACTTTC
CDR3 protein: CASRLQELTSGANVLTF

V gene: TRBV29-1
clone size: NA
D gene: NA
J gene: TRBJ2-1
CDR3 DNA: TGCAGCGCCCATAATTCGGGACGGCAGTTCTTC
CDR3 protein: CSAHNSGRQFF

V gene: TRBV10-3
clone size: NA
D gene: NA
J gene: TRBJ1-5
CDR3 DNA: TGTGCCATCAGTGAGTCGAGAAGGGATCAGCCCCAGCATTTT
CDR3 protein: CAISESRRDQPQHF

V gene: TRBV7-2
clone size: NA
D gene: TRBD1
J gene: TRBJ1-6
CDR3 DNA: TGTGCCAGCAGCCGGGGACAGGATTCACCCCTCCACTTT
CDR3 protein: CASSRGQDSPLHF

V gene: TRBV20-1
clone size: few
D gene: TRBD1
J gene: TRBJ2-7
CDR3 DNA: TGCAGTGCTAGGACGGGACAGGGCCACGAGCAGTACTTC
CDR3 protein: CSARTGQGHEQYF

V gene: TRBV7-8
clone size: many
D gene: TRBD1
J gene: TRBJ1-5
CDR3 DNA: TGTGCCAGCAGCCAGCAGGGACAGGGAAGACAGCCCCAGCATTTT
CDR3 protein: CASSQQGQGRQPQHF

V gene: TRBV2
clone size: once
D gene: NA
J gene: TRBJ1-2
CDR3 DNA: TGTGCCAGCAGTGAAGGGTGGAGGGACGGCTACACCTTC
CDR3 protein: CASSEGWRDGYTF

V gene: TRBV5-1
clone size: NA
D gene: TRBD1
J gene: TRBJ2-1
CDR3 DNA: TGCGCCAGCAGCTTGGGGACAGGGAATGAGCAGTTCTTC
CDR3 protein: CASSLGTGNEQFF

V gene: TRBV10-3
clone size: NA
D gene: TRBD2
J gene: TRBJ2-3
CDR3 DNA: TGTGCCATCAGTGAGTCCAGCGGGGGGGGTGATACGCAGTATTTT
CDR3 protein: CAISESSGGGDTQYF

V gene: TRBV2
clone size: NA
D gene: TRBD1
J gene: TRBJ1-1
CDR3 DNA: TGTGCCTGGACAGGGGGATCCCGGAACACTGAAGCTTTCTTT
CDR3 protein: CAWTGGSRNTEAFF

V gene: TRBV19
clone size: NA
D gene: NA
J gene: TRBJ2-3
CDR3 DNA: TGTGCCAGTAGTGTAGAGGGGCGCAATACGCAGTATTTT
CDR3 protein: CASSVEGRNTQYF

V gene: TRBV19
clone size: NA
D gene: TRBD1
J gene: TRBJ1-1
CDR3 DNA: TGTGCCTCCCGAGTGGCAGGGGGGGCCGAAGCTTTCTTT
CDR3 protein: CASRVAGGAEAFF

V gene: TRBV19
clone size: NA
D gene: NA
J gene: TRBJ1-2
CDR3 DNA: TGTGCCAGTAGGAAGGGCAGACTTAACTATGGCTACACCTTC
CDR3 protein: CASRKGRLNYGYTF

V gene: TRBV7-9
clone size: NA
D gene: NA
J gene: TRBJ1-6
CDR3 DNA: NA
CDR3 protein: CASSSYYEQYFGPGNSPLHF

V gene: TRBV3-1
clone size: few
D gene: TRBD1
J gene: TRBJ1-3
CDR3 DNA: TGTGCCAGCAGCCAAGACGAGGGGGCGGGTGGAAACACCATATATTTT
CDR3 protein: CASSQDEGAGGNTIYF

V gene: TRBV4-1
clone size: many
D gene: NA
J gene: TRBJ2-7
CDR3 DNA: TGCGCCAGCAGCCCCGAGACAAAAGTCTACGAGCAGTACTTC
CDR3 protein: CASSPETKVYEQYF

V gene: TRBV20-1
clone size: many
D gene: TRBD2
J gene: TRBJ2-1
CDR3 DNA: TGCAGTGCAAGACTGTCGGTTTCGGGGGGGCTTTACAATGAGCAGTTCTTC
CDR3 protein: CSARLSVSGGLYNEQFF

V gene: TRBV6-1
clone size: NA
D gene: TRBD2
J gene: TRBJ2-1
CDR3 DNA: TGTGCCAGCACCTCCTTTCGCGGGGGGACCACCTACAATGAGCAGTTCTTC
CDR3 protein: CASTSFRGGTTYNEQFF

V gene: TRBV19
clone size: few
D gene: NA
J gene: TRBJ1-6
CDR3 DNA: TGTGCCAGTAGTATCAGGATAAATACAGGGAATTCACCCCTCCACTTT
CDR3 protein: CASSIRINTGNSPLHF

V gene: TRBV18
clone size: many
D gene: TRBD1
J gene: TRBJ2-5
CDR3 DNA: TGTGCCAGCTCACCGGGACAGGGGTTGGAGACCCAGTACTTC
CDR3 protein: CASSPGQGLETQYF

V gene: TRBV12-3/TRBV12-4
clone size: many
D gene: TRBD1
J gene: TRBJ2-7
CDR3 DNA: TGTGCCAGCAGTTTGGGGGACAGGGGGTACGAGCAGTACTTC
CDR3 protein: CASSLGDRGYEQYF

V gene: TRBV20-1
clone size: many
D gene: TRBD2
J gene: TRBJ2-5
CDR3 DNA: TGCAGTGCTAGACTAGCGGGGTACCAAGAGACCCAGTACTTC
CDR3 protein: CSARLAGYQETQYF

V gene: TRBV2
clone size: NA
D gene: NA
J gene: TRBJ1-2
CDR3 DNA: TGTGCCAGCAGTCGGCCACCGGATAACTATGGCTGCACCTTC
CDR3 protein: CASSRPPDNYGCTF

V gene: TRBV2
clone size: NA
D gene: NA
J gene: TRBJ1-1
CDR3 DNA: TGTGCCAGCAGTCTTACCCCCCGGGGGGGAGCTTTCTTT
CDR3 protein: CASSLTPRGGAFF

V gene: TRBV10-3
clone size: medium-sized
D gene: NA
J gene: TRBJ2-7
CDR3 DNA: TGTGCCATCAGTGGTGCCGGCTACGAGCAGTACTTC
CDR3 protein: CAISGAGYEQYF

V gene: TRBV24-1
clone size: NA
D gene: NA
J gene: TRBJ2-1
CDR3 DNA: TGTGCCACCAGTGATTTTCTCGGGACATTTTACAATGAGCAGTTCTTC
CDR3 protein: CATSDFLGTFYNEQFF

V gene: TRBV24-1
clone size: few
D gene: TRBD2
J gene: TRBJ2-5
CDR3 DNA: TGTGCCACCAGTGATGCTGCTAGCGGGGCACAAGAGACCCAGTACTTC
CDR3 protein: CATSDAASGAQETQYF

V gene: TRBV20-1
clone size: many
D gene: NA
J gene: TRBJ1-2
CDR3 DNA: TGCAGTGCGGGGGACAATGGCTATGGCTACACCTTC
CDR3 protein: CSAGDNGYGYTF

V gene: TRBV10-3
clone size: many
D gene: TRBD1
J gene: TRBJ2-2
CDR3 DNA: TGTGCCATCAGGGGACAGGGAAACGGGGAGCTGTTTTTT
CDR3 protein: CAIRGQGNGELFF

V gene: TRBV25-1
clone size: once
D gene: NA
J gene: TRBJ1-6
CDR3 DNA: TGCGCCAGCAGTGTCAATCTTGGGACCGTTCGTAGGACCCTCCACTTT
CDR3 protein: CASSVNLGTVRRTLHF

V gene: TRBV24-1
clone size: NA
D gene: TRBD2
J gene: TRBJ2-2
CDR3 DNA: TGTGCCACCAGTGATAGGACTAGCGAACGTGGCGGGGAGCTGTTTTTT
CDR3 protein: CATSDRTSERGGELFF

V gene: TRBV20-1
clone size: NA
D gene: NA
J gene: TRBJ2-7
CDR3 DNA: TGCAGTGCTAAAGGTGCCCTGGGGCTTGGCTACGAGCAATACTTC
CDR3 protein: CSAKGALGLGYEQYF

V gene: TRBV29-1
clone size: NA
D gene: NA
J gene: TRBJ1-1
CDR3 DNA: TGCAGCCACTCTTGGGACGGCAGTGAAGCTTTCTTT
CDR3 protein: CSHSWDGSEAFF

V gene: TRBV28
clone size: NA
D gene: NA
J gene: TRBJ1-2
CDR3 DNA: TGTGCCGGCGGGCAGGGAGGATATGGCTACACCTTC
CDR3 protein: CAGGQGGYGYTF

V gene: TRBV10-2
clone size: NA
D gene: NA
J gene: TRBJ2-7
CDR3 DNA: TGCGCCAGCAGTCACCACGCAGCGGATACCTACGAGCAGTACTTC
CDR3 protein: CASSHHAADTYEQYF

V gene: TRBV10-3
clone size: NA
D gene: NA
J gene: TRBJ2-7
CDR3 DNA: TGTGCCATCAGTGTAAAGGGCGATTCCTACGAGCAGTACTTC
CDR3 protein: CAISVKGDSYEQYF

V gene: TRBV30
clone size: many
D gene: NA
J gene: TRBJ1-3
CDR3 DNA: TGTGCCTGGGGACCTACCTTCTCTGGAAACACCATATATTTT
CDR3 protein: CAWGPTFSGNTIYF

V gene: TRBV7-2
clone size: NA
D gene: NA
J gene: TRBJ2-7
CDR3 DNA: TGTGCCAGCAGCGGTAGTGGCGGCGAGCAGTACTTC
CDR3 protein: CASSGSGGEQYF

V gene: TRBV7-2
clone size: many
D gene: NA
J gene: TRBJ1-6
CDR3 DNA: TGTGCCAGCGCCTCCAGGGATTCACCCCTCCACTTT
CDR3 protein: CASASRDSPLHF

V gene: TRBV20-1
clone size: many
D gene: TRBD1
J gene: TRBJ1-4
CDR3 DNA: TGCAGTGCTACCGGGACAGGGGGCGGGGGTAATGAAAAACTGTTTTTT
CDR3 protein: CSATGTGGGGNEKLFF

V gene: TRBV5-8
clone size: many
D gene: NA
J gene: TRBJ1-2
CDR3 DNA: TGTGCCAGCAGCCCGGGGCGTGATAAGTTATATGGCTACACCTTC
CDR3 protein: CASSPGRDKLYGYTF